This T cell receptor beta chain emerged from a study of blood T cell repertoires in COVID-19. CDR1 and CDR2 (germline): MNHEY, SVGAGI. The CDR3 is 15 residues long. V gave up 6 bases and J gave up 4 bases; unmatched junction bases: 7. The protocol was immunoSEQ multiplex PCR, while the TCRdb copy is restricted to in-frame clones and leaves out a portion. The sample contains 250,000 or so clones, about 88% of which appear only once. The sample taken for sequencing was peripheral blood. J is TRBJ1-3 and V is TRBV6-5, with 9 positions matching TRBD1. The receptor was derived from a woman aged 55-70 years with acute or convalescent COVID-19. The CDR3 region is CASRPDRGWGNTIYF. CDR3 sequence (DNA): TGTGCCAGCAGACCGGACAGGGGCTGGGGAAACACCATATATTTT.